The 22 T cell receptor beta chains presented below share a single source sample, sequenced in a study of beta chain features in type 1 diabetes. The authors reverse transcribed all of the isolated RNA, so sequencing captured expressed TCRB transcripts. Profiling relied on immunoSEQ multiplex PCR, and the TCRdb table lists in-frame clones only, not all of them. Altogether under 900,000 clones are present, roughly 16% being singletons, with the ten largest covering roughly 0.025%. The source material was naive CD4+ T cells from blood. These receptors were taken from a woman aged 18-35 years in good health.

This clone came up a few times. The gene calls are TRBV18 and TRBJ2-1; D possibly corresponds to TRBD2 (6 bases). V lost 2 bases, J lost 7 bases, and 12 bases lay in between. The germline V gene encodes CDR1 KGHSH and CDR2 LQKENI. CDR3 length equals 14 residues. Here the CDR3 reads CASSPIGSSNEQFF. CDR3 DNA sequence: TGTGCCAGCTCACCAATCGGGAGTTCAAATGAGCAGTTCTTC.

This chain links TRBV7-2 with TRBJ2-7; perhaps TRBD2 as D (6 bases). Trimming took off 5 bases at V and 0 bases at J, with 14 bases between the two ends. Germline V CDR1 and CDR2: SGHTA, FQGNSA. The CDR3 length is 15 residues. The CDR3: CASSATGTRSYEQYF. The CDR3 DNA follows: TGTGCCAGCAGCGCAACCGGGACTCGCTCCTACGAGCAGTACTTC.

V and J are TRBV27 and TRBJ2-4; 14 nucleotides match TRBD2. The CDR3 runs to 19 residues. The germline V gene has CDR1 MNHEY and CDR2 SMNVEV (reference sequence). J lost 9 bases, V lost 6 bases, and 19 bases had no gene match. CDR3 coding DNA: TGTGCCAGCAGCCCGAACCTTCCGGGACTAGCGGGAGTCGTTGGCATTCAGTACTTC. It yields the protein CASSPNLPGLAGVVGIQYF.

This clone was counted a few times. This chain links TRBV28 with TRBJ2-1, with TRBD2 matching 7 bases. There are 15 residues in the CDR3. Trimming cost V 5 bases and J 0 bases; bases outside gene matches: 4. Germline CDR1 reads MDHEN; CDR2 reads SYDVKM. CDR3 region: CASSTSGGSYNEQFF. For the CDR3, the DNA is TGTGCCAGCAGTACCTCGGGGGGCTCCTACAATGAGCAGTTCTTC. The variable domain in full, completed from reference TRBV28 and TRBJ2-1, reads DVKVTQSSRYLVKRTGEKVFLECVQDMDHENMFWYRQDPGLGLRLIYFSYDVKMKEKGDIPEGYSVSREKKERFSLILESASTNQTSMYLCASSTSGGSYNEQFFGPGTRLTVL.

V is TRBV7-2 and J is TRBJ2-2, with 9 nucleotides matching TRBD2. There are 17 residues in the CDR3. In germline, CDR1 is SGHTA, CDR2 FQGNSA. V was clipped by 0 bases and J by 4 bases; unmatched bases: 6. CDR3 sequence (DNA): TGTGCCAGCAGCTTAGCCGGCGGGAGGGATGTCACCGGGGAGCTGTTTTTT. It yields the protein CASSLAGGRDVTGELFF. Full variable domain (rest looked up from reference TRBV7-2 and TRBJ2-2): GAGVSQSPSNKVTEKGKDVELRCDPISGHTALYWYRQSLGQGLEFLIYFQGNSAPDKSGLPSDRFSAERTGGSVSTLTIQRTQQEDSAVYLCASSLAGGRDVTGELFFGEGSRLTVL.

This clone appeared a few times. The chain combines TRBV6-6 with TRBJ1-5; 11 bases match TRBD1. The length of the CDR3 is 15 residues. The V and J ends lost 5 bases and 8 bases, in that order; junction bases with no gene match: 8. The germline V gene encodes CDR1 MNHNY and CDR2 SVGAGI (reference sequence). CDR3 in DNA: TGTGCCAGCAGTCCCGGACAGGGGGCTCAGGAGCCCCAGCATTTT. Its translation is CASSPGQGAQEPQHF.

DNA for the CDR3: TGTGCCAGCAGCTTAGTTCTCGACTCCTACGAGCAGTACTTC. It encodes CASSLVLDSYEQYF. This rearrangement joins TRBV7-2 to TRBJ2-7; D is undetermined. Germline values: CDR1 SGHTA, CDR2 FQGNSA. The CDR3 covers 14 residues. Trimming took off 1 base at V and 0 bases at J, with 7 bases between the two ends.

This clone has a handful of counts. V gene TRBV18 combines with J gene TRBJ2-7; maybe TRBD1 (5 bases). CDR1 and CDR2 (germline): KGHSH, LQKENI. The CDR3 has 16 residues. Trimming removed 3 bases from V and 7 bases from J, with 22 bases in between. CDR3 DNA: TGTGCCAGCTCACCCACACTGGTACAGGCGACCGGGGAGCAGTACTTC. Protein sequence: CASSPTLVQATGEQYF.

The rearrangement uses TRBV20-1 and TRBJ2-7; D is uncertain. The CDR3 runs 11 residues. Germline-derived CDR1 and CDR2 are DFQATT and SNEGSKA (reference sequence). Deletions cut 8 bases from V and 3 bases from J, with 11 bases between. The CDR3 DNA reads TGCAGTCTGGCACGGAACTACGAGCAGTACTTC. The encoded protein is CSLARNYEQYF.

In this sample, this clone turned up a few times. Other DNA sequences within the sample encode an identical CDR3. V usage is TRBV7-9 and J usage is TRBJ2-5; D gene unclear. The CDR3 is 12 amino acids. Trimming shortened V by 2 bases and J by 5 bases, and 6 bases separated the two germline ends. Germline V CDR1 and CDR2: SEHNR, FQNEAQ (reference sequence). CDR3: CASSLTSETQYF. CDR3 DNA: TGTGCCAGCAGCTTAACGTCTGAGACCCAGTACTTC.

The CDR3 spells CASSQEVGLAAYEQYF. The DNA of the CDR3 is TGCGCCAGCAGCCAAGAAGTTGGGCTAGCGGCCTACGAGCAGTACTTC. The chain has TRBV4-3 and TRBJ2-7; TRBD2 agrees at 7 bases. The germline CDR1 and CDR2 sequences are LGHNA and YSLEER. The CDR3 consists of 16 residues. V was pared by 0 bases and J by 2 bases, with 7 bases of the junction left unmatched.

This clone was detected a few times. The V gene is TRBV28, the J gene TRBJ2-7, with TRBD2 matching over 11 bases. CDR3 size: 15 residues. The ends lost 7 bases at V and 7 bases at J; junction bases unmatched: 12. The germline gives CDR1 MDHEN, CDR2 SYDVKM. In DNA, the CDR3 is TGTGCCAGCACCCGCCCCACTAGCGGGAGTTCTGAGCAGTACTTC. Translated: CASTRPTSGSSEQYF.

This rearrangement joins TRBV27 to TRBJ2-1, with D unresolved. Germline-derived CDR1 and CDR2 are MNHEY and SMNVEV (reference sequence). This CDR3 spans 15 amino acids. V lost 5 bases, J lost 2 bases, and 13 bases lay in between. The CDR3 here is CASSPLTYTYNEQFF. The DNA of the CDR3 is TGTGCCAGCAGTCCCCTTACGTATACCTACAATGAGCAGTTCTTC.

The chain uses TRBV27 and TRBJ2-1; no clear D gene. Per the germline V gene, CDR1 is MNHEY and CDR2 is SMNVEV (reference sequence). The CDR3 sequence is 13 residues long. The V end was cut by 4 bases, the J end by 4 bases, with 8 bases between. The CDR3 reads CASSSRYYNEQFF. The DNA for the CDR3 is TGTGCCAGCAGTTCCAGGTATTACAATGAGCAGTTCTTC.

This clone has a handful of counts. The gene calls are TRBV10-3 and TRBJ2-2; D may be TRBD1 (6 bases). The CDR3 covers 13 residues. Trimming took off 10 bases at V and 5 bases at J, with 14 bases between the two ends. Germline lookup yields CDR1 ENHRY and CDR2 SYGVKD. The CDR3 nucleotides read TGTGCCACCCACAGGGTGCGGACCGGGGAGCTGTTTTTT. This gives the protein CATHRVRTGELFF.

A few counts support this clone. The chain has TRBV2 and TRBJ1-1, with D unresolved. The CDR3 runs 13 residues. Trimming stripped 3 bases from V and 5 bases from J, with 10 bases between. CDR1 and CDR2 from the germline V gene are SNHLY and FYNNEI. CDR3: CASSERIRTEAFF. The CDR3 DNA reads TGTGCCAGCAGTGAGCGAATACGGACTGAAGCTTTCTTT. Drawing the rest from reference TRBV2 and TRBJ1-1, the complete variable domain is EPEVTQTPSHQVTQMGQEVILRCVPISNHLYFYWYRQILGQKVEFLVSFYNNEISEKSEIFDDQFSVERPDGSNFTLKIRSTKLEDSAMYFCASSERIRTEAFFGQGTRLTVV.

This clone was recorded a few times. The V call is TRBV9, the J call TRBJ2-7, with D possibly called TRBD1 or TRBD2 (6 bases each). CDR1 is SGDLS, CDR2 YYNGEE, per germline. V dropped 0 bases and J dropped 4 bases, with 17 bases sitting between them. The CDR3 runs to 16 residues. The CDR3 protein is CASSVGGAPEVYEQYF. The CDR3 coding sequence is TGTGCCAGCAGCGTAGGGGGGGCGCCGGAGGTTTACGAGCAGTACTTC.

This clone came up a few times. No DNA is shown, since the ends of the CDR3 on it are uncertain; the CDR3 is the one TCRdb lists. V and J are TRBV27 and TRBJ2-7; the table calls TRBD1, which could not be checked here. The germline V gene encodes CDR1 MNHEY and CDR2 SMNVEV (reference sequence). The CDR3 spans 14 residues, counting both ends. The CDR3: CASSFLADSYEQYF.

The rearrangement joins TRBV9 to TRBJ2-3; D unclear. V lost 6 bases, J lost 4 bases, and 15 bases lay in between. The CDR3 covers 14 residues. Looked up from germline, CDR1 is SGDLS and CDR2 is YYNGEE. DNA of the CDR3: TGTGCCAGCACCTTCGGAACGTTTGCAGATACGCAGTATTTT. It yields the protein CASTFGTFADTQYF.

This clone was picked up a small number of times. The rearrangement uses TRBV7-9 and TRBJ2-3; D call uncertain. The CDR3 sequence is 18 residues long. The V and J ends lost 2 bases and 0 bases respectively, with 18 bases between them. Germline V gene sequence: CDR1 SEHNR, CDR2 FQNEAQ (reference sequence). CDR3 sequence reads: CASSLPLGRTSSTDTQYF. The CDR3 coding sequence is TGTGCCAGCAGCTTACCCCTTGGCCGGACGTCTAGCACAGATACGCAGTATTTT.

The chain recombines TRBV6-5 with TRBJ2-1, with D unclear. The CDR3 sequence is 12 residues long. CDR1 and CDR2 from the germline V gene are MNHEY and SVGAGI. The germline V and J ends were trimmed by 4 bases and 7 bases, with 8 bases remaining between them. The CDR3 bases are TGTGCCAGCAGTTCCCGTTTAAATGAGCAGTTCTTC. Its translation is CASSSRLNEQFF.

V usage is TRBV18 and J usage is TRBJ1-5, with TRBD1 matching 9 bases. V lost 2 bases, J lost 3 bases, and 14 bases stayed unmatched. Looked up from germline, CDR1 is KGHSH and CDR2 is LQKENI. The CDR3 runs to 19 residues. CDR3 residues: CASSPSLLAGTGSNQPQHF. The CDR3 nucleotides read TGTGCCAGCTCACCAAGCCTATTAGCCGGGACAGGGTCCAATCAGCCCCAGCATTTT.